These 14 T cell receptor beta chains came from one sample sequenced in a study of T cells after yellow fever vaccination. MiXCR, run by TCRdb on the 5' RACE reads, gives a single entry per CDR3 protein. Of around 260,000 distinct CDR3 sequences listed, about 5.2% are singletons. Sequencing was performed on CD4+ T cells sorted from PBMCs, taken on the day of the yellow fever booster vaccination. These receptors were collected from a man between 18 and 35 years old who received the YFV17D yellow fever vaccine.

This clonotype was counted at least ten times. This chain joins TRBV12-3 or TRBV12-4 and TRBJ1-1, with unresolved D. This CDR3 contains 13 residues. Trimming stripped 3 bases from V and 5 bases from J, with 10 bases between. The CDR3 loop is CASSFRSGTEAFF. CDR3 nucleotide sequence: TGTGCCAGCAGTTTTCGCTCGGGAACTGAAGCTTTCTTT.

This clonotype has ten or more counts. The CDR3 spells CASSPVADLAYEQYV. CDR3 nucleotides: TGTGCCAGCTCACCTGTAGCGGACTTAGCCTACGAGCAGTACGTC. This rearrangement joins TRBV18 to TRBJ2-7; a possible D gene is TRBD2 (6 bases). Germline CDR1 reads KGHSH; CDR2 reads LQKENI. Trimming left V 3 bases short and J 2 bases short, with 14 bases between. There are 15 residues in the CDR3.

The rearrangement joins TRBV20-1 to TRBJ2-1; TRBD1 might be the D (5 bases). The CDR3 is 14 amino acids. Germline V CDR1 and CDR2: DFQATT, SNEGSKA (reference sequence). Trimming took off 3 bases at V and 2 bases at J, with 11 bases between the two ends. CDR3: CSASSGRAYNEQFF. CDR3 nucleotide sequence: TGCAGTGCTAGTTCTGGCAGGGCCTACAATGAGCAGTTCTTC.

The chain employs TRBV7-9 and TRBJ1-2, with D possibly being TRBD1 (6 bases). Trimming shortened V by 5 bases and J by 1 base, and 17 bases separated the two germline ends. CDR3 length: 16 amino acids. From germline, CDR1 is SEHNR and CDR2 FQNEAQ (reference sequence). Here the CDR3 DNA reads TGTGCCAGCAGCACCGCTCGGGGGGCGAATAACTATGGCTACACCTTC. It codes for CASSTARGANNYGYTF.

This clonotype was picked up many times. This chain uses TRBV25-1 with TRBJ2-1; D unresolved. Germline CDR1 MGHDK, CDR2 SYGVNS. CDR3 length: 11 amino acids. V was trimmed by 0 bases and J by 8 bases, leaving 2 bases between them. CDR3 DNA sequence: TGTGCCAGCAGTGAATATTATGAGCAGTTCTTC. Its protein is CASSEYYEQFF. The complete variable domain, with remaining parts taken from reference TRBV25-1 and TRBJ2-1, reads EADIYQTPRYLVIGTGKKITLECSQTMGHDKMYWYQQDPGMELHLIHYSYGVNSTEKGDLSSESTVSRIRTEHFPLTLESARPSHTSQYLCASSEYYEQFFGPGTRLTVL.

This clonotype came up a few times. The V and J genes are TRBV12-3 or TRBV12-4 and TRBJ1-5, with D maybe TRBD1 (5 bases). The CDR3 has 15 amino acids. Trimming removed 6 bases from V and 4 bases from J, with 16 bases in between. This CDR3 is CASSSRGVRNQPQHF. Here the CDR3 DNA reads TGTGCCAGCAGCTCTCGGGGGGTTCGGAATCAGCCCCAGCATTTT.

This clonotype was seen at least ten times. A junction boundary mismatches the germline segment, possibly from a read error. The rearrangement joins TRBV3-1 to TRBJ1-5, with D uncertain. CDR1 LGHDT and CDR2 YNNKEL come from the germline V gene (reference sequence). This CDR3 has 14 amino acids. The CDR3 protein is CASSQGLSNQPQHF. For the CDR3, the DNA is TGCGCCAGCAGCCAAGGCCTCTCAAATCAGCCCCAGCATTTT. The full variable domain, with the rest looked up from reference TRBV3-1 and TRBJ1-5, is DTAVSQTPKYLVTQMGNDKSIKCEQNLGHDTMYWYKQDSKKFLKIMFSYNNKELIINETVPNRFSPKSPDKAHLNLHINSLELGDSAVYFCASSQGLSNQPQHFGDGTRLSIL.

This clonotype was detected ten times or more. The J gene is TRBJ2-1, the V gene TRBV5-1; D is undetermined. Trimming left V 0 bases short and J 7 bases short, with 14 bases between. CDR1 is SGHRS and CDR2 is YFSETQ in the germline V gene. CDR3 size: 15 residues. The CDR3 region has the DNA TGCGCCAGCAGCTTGGCCGGGCGGATGGAGAATGAGCAGTTCTTC. Protein product: CASSLAGRMENEQFF.

This clonotype was counted ten times or more. This sequence joins TRBV6-2 or TRBV6-3 and TRBJ1-1; TRBD1 might be the D (5 bases). The CDR3 runs to 12 residues. V was pared by 4 bases and J by 10 bases, with 13 bases between. Germline CDR1 and CDR2: MNHEY and SVGEGT. Here the CDR3 reads CASSSPGTRAFF. DNA of the CDR3: TGTGCCAGCAGTTCTCCCGGGACTAGAGCTTTCTTT.

The genes are TRBV6-6 and TRBJ2-1, with D maybe TRBD1 (6 bases). The germline CDR1 and CDR2 sequences are MNHNY and SVGAGI (reference sequence). This CDR3 is built from 13 residues. V was trimmed by 8 bases and J by 8 bases, leaving 16 bases between them. The CDR3 DNA sequence: TGTGCCAGCGTCACCAGGGGAAGTCATGAGCAGTTCTTC. Translation: CASVTRGSHEQFF.

This clonotype has a handful of counts. The chain joins TRBV27 to TRBJ1-5; 8 nucleotides match TRBD1. The germline V gene has CDR1 MNHEY and CDR2 SMNVEV (reference sequence). The V segment lost 2 bases and the J segment 7 bases; nucleotides outside the gene matches: 7. The CDR3 runs to 15 residues. Here the CDR3 DNA reads TGTGCCAGCAGTTTACCTGGACAGGGTGAACAGCCCCAGCATTTT. This gives the protein CASSLPGQGEQPQHF.

The rearrangement uses TRBV19 and TRBJ2-7, with 10 nucleotides matching TRBD1. V shed 9 bases and J 1 base; nucleotides not matched to a gene: 3. The germline V gene has CDR1 LNHDA and CDR2 SQIVND (reference sequence). CDR3 size: 13 residues. CDR3 DNA sequence: TGTGCCAGCCGGGACAGGGGATCCTACGAGCAGTACTTC. Residues: CASRDRGSYEQYF.

This clonotype was detected many times. The chain couples TRBV18 to TRBJ1-3; no reliable D call. The CDR3 consists of 15 residues. The germline V gene encodes CDR1 KGHSH and CDR2 LQKENI. The germline V and J ends were trimmed by 0 bases and 0 bases, with 6 bases remaining between them. The CDR3, as DNA: TGTGCCAGCTCACCACCCTTGGGCTCTGGAAACACCATATATTTT. The encoded protein is CASSPPLGSGNTIYF. The full variable domain, rest sourced from reference TRBV18 and TRBJ1-3, is NAGVMQNPRHLVRRRGQEARLRCSPMKGHSHVYWYRQLPEEGLKFMVYLQKENIIDESGMPKERFSAEFPKEGPSILRIQQVVRGDSAAYFCASSPPLGSGNTIYFGEGSWLTVV.

V usage is TRBV5-1 and J usage is TRBJ2-2; 8 positions agree with TRBD1. Germline trimming cut 5 bases from V and 1 base from J; bases unmatched to any gene: 4. CDR3 length: 15 residues. CDR1 SGHRS and CDR2 YFSETQ come from the germline V gene. In DNA form, the CDR3 reads TGCGCCAGCAGGGAACAGGGGGAGAACACCGGGGAGCTGTTTTTT. Translated, it gives CASREQGENTGELFF.